These 18 T cell receptor beta chains came from one sample sequenced in a study of T cell repertoires in cytomegalovirus infection. Using its own MiXCR run on the reads, TCRdb lists one record per CDR3 protein. Seen here are some 300,000 distinct CDR3 sequences, roughly 16% observed once, and the top ten hold about 12%. Sequences were obtained from PBMCs. The source is a human donor in good health (CMV status not recorded). Some clones in this sample may be carry-over from other donors' samples.

This clonotype occurred a few times. V usage is TRBV7-2 and J usage is TRBJ1-1, with D possibly being TRBD1 (5 bases). The CDR3 contains 13 residues. The germline V gene encodes CDR1 SGHTA and CDR2 FQGNSA. V lost 4 bases and J lost 1, with 7 bases in between. For the CDR3, the DNA is TGTGCCAGCAGCTCCAGGGAGAACACTGAAGCTTTCTTT. This encodes CASSSRENTEAFF.

This clonotype was seen at least ten times. The chain combines TRBV28 with TRBJ2-4, with D possibly matching TRBD1 (5 bases). There are 18 residues in the CDR3. V dropped 5 bases and J dropped 2 bases, with 22 bases sitting between them. Germline-derived CDR1 and CDR2 are MDHEN and SYDVKM. CDR3 in DNA: TGTGCCAGCAGTAAATACCCGGGTCAGGGTGATTCCAAAAACATTCAGTACTTC. Translating gives CASSKYPGQGDSKNIQYF. Full variable domain (outside the CDR3, taken from reference TRBV28 and TRBJ2-4): DVKVTQSSRYLVKRTGEKVFLECVQDMDHENMFWYRQDPGLGLRLIYFSYDVKMKEKGDIPEGYSVSREKKERFSLILESASTNQTSMYLCASSKYPGQGDSKNIQYFGAGTRLSVL.

There are many counts of this clonotype. V usage is TRBV5-1 and J usage is TRBJ2-7; TRBD1 matches at 9 bases. CDR3 length equals 15 residues. The germline gives CDR1 SGHRS, CDR2 YFSETQ. The trim removed 4 bases at V and 6 bases at J, leaving 11 bases unmatched. The CDR3 sequence is CASSKNSGQGVEQYF. The CDR3 DNA follows: TGCGCCAGCAGCAAAAACTCGGGACAGGGAGTCGAGCAGTACTTC.

The rearrangement links TRBV20-1 to TRBJ2-1; D might be TRBD2 (6 bases). Trimming left V 1 base short and J 0 bases short, with 25 bases between. Germline CDR1 DFQATT, CDR2 SNEGSKA (reference sequence). This CDR3 is 20 amino acids long. The CDR3 nucleotides are TGCAGTGCTAGAGCTCCTTGGAGGCCGGGACTGTCAAGCTCCTACAATGAGCAGTTCTTC. Translated, it gives CSARAPWRPGLSSSYNEQFF.

The V call is TRBV4-2, the J call TRBJ1-4; 8 bases match TRBD1. This CDR3 is built from 16 residues. CDR1 and CDR2 (germline): LGHNA, YNFKEQ. J gave up 2 bases and V 3 bases, and 5 bases lay outside the gene matches. CDR3 amino acids: CASSQGQVDTNEKLFF. The CDR3 nucleotides read TGTGCCAGCAGCCAGGGACAGGTGGATACTAATGAAAAACTGTTTTTT.

The chain links TRBV5-1 to TRBJ2-7; 8 bases align to TRBD1. The V and J ends lost 4 bases and 2 bases, in that order; junction bases with no gene match: 5. The CDR3 spans 14 residues. Germline V gene sequence: CDR1 SGHRS, CDR2 YFSETQ. The CDR3 sequence is CASSEGTGPYEQYF. Written as DNA, the CDR3 is TGCGCCAGCAGCGAGGGGACAGGACCCTACGAGCAGTACTTC.

This clonotype was observed many times. The chain couples TRBV6-6 to TRBJ1-2; D ambiguous. Trimming removed 5 bases at V and 0 bases at J, with 13 bases between. From germline, CDR1 is MNHNY and CDR2 SVGAGI (reference sequence). The CDR3 runs 15 residues. CDR3 protein: CASSGTEGANYGYTF. CDR3 coding DNA: TGTGCCAGCAGTGGCACGGAGGGAGCTAACTATGGCTACACCTTC.

At least ten counts were recorded for this clonotype. The chain links TRBV7-9 to TRBJ2-5; a weak D match, TRBD2 (6 bases). This CDR3 contains 13 residues. Looked up from germline, CDR1 is SEHNR and CDR2 is FQNEAQ (reference sequence). Trimming left V 3 bases short and J 3 bases short, with 8 bases between. The CDR3 spells CASSFWGEETQYF. The DNA for the CDR3 is TGTGCCAGCAGCTTTTGGGGGGAAGAGACCCAGTACTTC.

The genes are TRBV20-1 and TRBJ2-7; 15 bases match TRBD2. Germline V gives CDR1 DFQATT, CDR2 SNEGSKA (reference sequence). This CDR3 region has 18 residues. J was trimmed by 2 bases and V by 2 bases; bases with no gene match: 10. CDR3 protein: CSARHIGTSGGNPYEQYF. Written as DNA, the CDR3 is TGCAGTGCTAGACATATCGGGACTAGCGGGGGGAACCCCTACGAGCAGTACTTC.

V and J are TRBV28 and TRBJ2-1; possibly TRBD1 for D (5 bases). Germline-derived CDR1 and CDR2 are MDHEN and SYDVKM. This CDR3 is 15 amino acids long. Trimming cost V 6 bases and J 6 bases, with 18 bases left between them. CDR3: CASSTPSRAGNEQFF. The CDR3 coding sequence is TGTGCCAGCAGCACACCGAGCAGGGCCGGCAATGAGCAGTTCTTC.

The chain is built from TRBV5-1 and TRBJ2-3; possible D gene TRBD2, 6 bases. The germline V and J ends were trimmed by 2 bases and 4 bases, with 14 bases remaining between them. Germline V gene data show CDR1 as SGHRS and CDR2 as YFSETQ. CDR3 length: 15 residues. This CDR3 reads CASSFGTPKADTQYF. CDR3 nucleotides: TGCGCCAGCAGCTTCGGGACTCCCAAGGCAGATACGCAGTATTTT.

This chain joins TRBV24-1 and TRBJ2-5, with D unclear. The V end lost 1 base, the J end lost 4 bases, and 3 bases lay between the germline ends. The CDR3 loop spans 12 amino acids. CDR1 is KGHDR, CDR2 SFDVKD, per germline. This CDR3 is CATSDFRETQYF. As DNA, the CDR3 is TGTGCCACCAGTGATTTCAGAGAGACCCAGTACTTC.

The chain recombines TRBV15 with TRBJ2-1; D is possibly TRBD2 (5 bases). CDR3 size: 16 residues. V lost 1 base to trimming and J lost 0 bases, with 10 bases between them. Germline V lookup: CDR1 LNHNV, CDR2 YYDKDF (reference sequence). The CDR3 DNA reads TGTGCCACCAGCAGAGGAGGGATGGGCTCCTACAATGAGCAGTTCTTC. Protein: CATSRGGMGSYNEQFF. Variable domain in full (rest from reference TRBV15 and TRBJ2-1): DAMVIQNPRYQVTQFGKPVTLSCSQTLNHNVMYWYQQKSSQAPKLLFHYYDKDFNNEADTPDNFQSRRPNTSFCFLDIRSPGLGDTAMYLCATSRGGMGSYNEQFFGPGTRLTVL.

The V call is TRBV27, the J call TRBJ1-6; no reliable D call. CDR3 length equals 14 residues. Germline CDR1 is MNHEY and CDR2 is SMNVEV (reference sequence). Trimming shortened V by 2 bases and J by 5 bases, and 7 bases separated the two germline ends. The CDR3 region has the DNA TGTGCCAGCAGTTTACCGAGCAATAATTCACCCCTCCACTTT. It codes for CASSLPSNNSPLHF.

In this sample, this clonotype turned up once. The chain joins TRBV5-5 to TRBJ2-7; possible D gene TRBD1, 6 bases. The CDR3 consists of 15 residues. CDR1 is SGHKS, CDR2 YYEKEE, per germline (reference sequence). V was cut by 1 base and J by 3 bases, with 14 bases left in between. DNA for the CDR3: TGTGCCAGCAGCTTGCCCAGGGGATCATACTACGAGCAGTACTTC. Encoded protein: CASSLPRGSYYEQYF.

This clonotype was seen ten or more times. The chain uses TRBV7-8 and TRBJ2-7; D gene unclear. V lost 0 bases to trimming and J lost 2 bases, with 5 bases between them. The CDR3 is 13 amino acids. Germline CDR1 and CDR2: SGHVS and FQNEAQ. As DNA, the CDR3 is TGTGCCAGCAGCTTAGCAGGGACCTACGAGCAGTACTTC. This translates into CASSLAGTYEQYF.

This clonotype was counted a few times. The V gene is TRBV12-3 or TRBV12-4, the J gene TRBJ2-1; D is perhaps TRBD1 (5 bases). There are 17 residues in the CDR3. The V and J ends lost 6 bases and 0 bases respectively, with 18 bases between them. This CDR3 reads CASRGFSDTSSYNEQFF. The CDR3 nucleotides read TGTGCCAGCAGAGGGTTCTCGGACACCAGCTCCTACAATGAGCAGTTCTTC.

This clonotype was counted a few times. This sequence joins TRBV18 and TRBJ2-3; no firm D call. Trimming took off 3 bases at V and 6 bases at J, with 13 bases between the two ends. Germline CDR1 KGHSH, CDR2 LQKENI. This CDR3 comprises 14 residues. CDR3 residues: CASSPDTFRDTQYF. The CDR3 DNA reads as TGTGCCAGCTCACCCGACACCTTTCGGGATACGCAGTATTTT.